Reported below is one T cell receptor (beta chain). The authors split each subset's genomic DNA evenly across several immunoSEQ plates. The sorted-subset replicate PCRs were given about 200 ng DNA, which is approximately 30,000 T cell genomes. Data came from immunoSEQ multiplex PCR; TCRdb stores just in-frame clones and leaves some out. This table has 2 million to 2.5 million clones, about 92% appearing once. This entry belongs to a study of shared clonotypes between healthy human individuals. With V trimmed by 3 bases and J by 10 bases, 5 bases remained unmatched. Germline V gene lookup returns CDR1 SGHTA and CDR2 FQGTGA. The CDR3 sequence is 13 residues long.

This sequence was found in a man younger than 30 in good health. Some clones in this sample may be carry-over from other donors' samples. The chain recombines TRBV7-3 with TRBJ2-1; 8 bases map to TRBD1. Sequences were obtained from naive CD4+ T cells from PBMCs. Subset described: CD45RA+ positively selected. In DNA, the CDR3 is TGTGCCAGCAGCTTCCTCGGGACAGGAGAGCAGTTCTTC. Translation gives CASSFLGTGEQFF.